A single sample gave rise to the 17 T cell receptor beta chains below, sequenced in a study of CD8 T cells in ankylosing spondylitis. TCRdb reprocessed the 5' RACE reads via MiXCR and lists one record per CDR3 protein. The table has fewer than 350,000 distinct CDR3 sequences, 11% seen once; the top ten hold more than 7%. Sample: blood, either unsorted or a sorted T cell fraction (not recorded which). All receptors come from a female donor with ankylosing spondylitis or in good health (not recorded which).

This clonotype has a count of ten or more. This rearrangement joins TRBV20-1 to TRBJ1-1; TRBD1 matches at 9 bases. Trimming removed 1 base from V and 6 bases from J; junction bases left unmatched: 24. Germline CDR1 and CDR2: DFQATT and SNEGSKA (reference sequence). The CDR3 loop spans 20 amino acids. CDR3 DNA: TGCAGTGCTAGAGCCTTCTTTGGACAGGGGAAGATGGGGGAGGATCCTGAAGCTTTCTTT. Translating it yields CSARAFFGQGKMGEDPEAFF.

This clonotype showed up many times. The chain employs TRBV7-9 and TRBJ1-1; tentatively, D is TRBD1 (5 bases). V dropped 6 bases and J dropped 6 bases, with 8 bases sitting between them. Germline CDR1 SEHNR, CDR2 FQNEAQ (reference sequence). The CDR3 runs 11 residues. In nucleotides, the CDR3 is TGTGCCAGCAGTTCGGGACCTGAAGCTTTCTTT. Translating gives CASSSGPEAFF.

The V call is TRBV5-1, the J call TRBJ2-7; D perhaps matches TRBD1 (5 bases). V lost 0 bases to trimming and J lost 7 bases, with 11 bases between them. Germline assignment: CDR1 SGHRS and CDR2 YFSETQ. CDR3 length: 13 residues. This chain's CDR3 is CASSLDWGREQYF. The CDR3 DNA sequence: TGCGCCAGCAGCTTGGACTGGGGCCGGGAGCAGTACTTC. The entire variable domain, with the rest obtained from reference TRBV5-1 and TRBJ2-7, is as follows: KAGVTQTPRYLIKTRGQQVTLSCSPISGHRSVSWYQQTPGQGLQFLFEYFSETQRNKGNFPGRFSGRQFSNSRSEMNVSTLELGDSALYLCASSLDWGREQYFGPGTRLTVT.

This clonotype has just a few counts. The J gene is TRBJ1-5, the V gene TRBV28; D remains unclear. Germline V gene data show CDR1 as MDHEN and CDR2 as SYDVKM. V lost 6 bases to trimming and J lost 0 bases, with 9 bases between them. This CDR3 comprises 14 residues. The CDR3 reads CASRTKYSNQPQHF. CDR3 in DNA: TGTGCCAGCAGGACCAAGTATAGCAATCAGCCCCAGCATTTT.

Ten or more counts support this clonotype. This rearrangement joins TRBV10-3 to TRBJ2-7; TRBD1 aligns across 8 bases. V was clipped by 3 bases and J by 4 bases; unmatched bases: 8. CDR3 length equals 15 residues. Germline V CDR1 and CDR2: ENHRY, SYGVKD. The CDR3 sequence is CAISDYRGAHYEQYF. In DNA, the CDR3 is TGTGCCATCAGTGACTACAGGGGGGCTCATTACGAGCAGTACTTC.

The gene calls are TRBV3-1 and TRBJ1-1; D is unresolved. The CDR3 is made up of 13 amino acids. V was shortened by 1 base and J by 3 bases, with 6 bases between the two germline ends. Germline CDR1 reads LGHDT; CDR2 reads YNNKEL (reference sequence). Written as DNA, the CDR3 is TGTGCCAGCAGCCAAGTGTGGGACACTGAAGCTTTCTTT. It is translated as CASSQVWDTEAFF.

This clonotype came up many times. This chain connects TRBV7-2 to TRBJ2-7, with 13 bases fitting TRBD2. The CDR3 runs 16 residues. The J segment lost 1 base and the V segment lost 5 bases, leaving 5 bases of the junction unmatched. Germline-derived CDR1 and CDR2 are SGHTA and FQGNSA. The CDR3 spells CASSPRTSGGSYEQYF. CDR3 in DNA: TGTGCCAGCAGCCCCCGGACTAGCGGGGGTTCCTACGAGCAGTACTTC.

This clonotype occurred a few times. The rearrangement links TRBV7-2 to TRBJ2-1; TRBD2 matches at 12 bases. J was trimmed by 6 bases and V by 3 bases; bases with no gene match: 3. The V gene's germline CDR1 is SGHTA and CDR2 FQGNSA. This CDR3 is built from 15 residues. In DNA form, the CDR3 reads TGTGCCAGCAGCTTTTGGACTAGCGGGACCAATGAGCAGTTCTTC. Protein: CASSFWTSGTNEQFF.

Remarks on this clonotype: The junction departs from germline at one end; a sequencing error may be responsible. The rearrangement joins TRBV4-2 to TRBJ2-1, with a possible D match to TRBD2 (5 bases). This CDR3 contains 18 residues. Germline V gene lookup returns CDR1 LGHNA and CDR2 YNFKEQ. The CDR3: CASSQEWISGQHYNGQFF. CDR3 DNA: TGTGCCAGCAGCCAAGAATGGATAAGCGGCCAGCACTACAATGGGCAGTTCTTC.

The chain links TRBV11-2 to TRBJ2-4, with a possible D match to TRBD2 (6 bases). Germline V gene sequence: CDR1 SGHAT, CDR2 FQNNGV. This CDR3 comprises 14 residues. V was shortened by 0 bases and J by 15 bases, with 18 bases between the two germline ends. CDR3 region: CASSLDRGVGFRYF. Here the CDR3 DNA reads TGTGCCAGCAGCTTAGATCGCGGGGTGGGCTTTAGGTACTTC.

V gene TRBV5-5 combines with J gene TRBJ2-3, with D perhaps matching TRBD1 (5 bases). The germline V gene encodes CDR1 SGHKS and CDR2 YYEKEE (reference sequence). Trimming shortened V by 4 bases and J by 3 bases, and 9 bases separated the two germline ends. The CDR3 runs to 13 residues. The CDR3 DNA reads as TGTGCCAGCAGCCCCAGACAGACAGATACGCAGTATTTT. Protein: CASSPRQTDTQYF.

The table lists this clonotype with many counts. V is TRBV20-1 and J is TRBJ2-5; the match to TRBD1 covers 7 bases. With 6 bases clipped from V and 5 bases from J, the junction kept 12 bases outside the gene matches. Germline V gene data show CDR1 as DFQATT and CDR2 as SNEGSKA (reference sequence). The CDR3 has 14 residues. CDR3 amino acids: CSAKDRAILETQYF. The CDR3 nucleotides read TGCAGTGCAAAAGACAGGGCTATACTGGAGACCCAGTACTTC.

The rearrangement joins TRBV28 to TRBJ2-3; 10 bases agree with TRBD2. This CDR3 has 15 residues. V trimming: 7 bases; J trimming: 4 bases; junction bases outside the gene matches: 8. Germline V gene data show CDR1 as MDHEN and CDR2 as SYDVKM. The CDR3 bases are TGTGCCAGCATCAAAAGCGGGAGGGGATCAGATACGCAGTATTTT. It translates to CASIKSGRGSDTQYF. The full variable domain, with the rest looked up from reference TRBV28 and TRBJ2-3, is DVKVTQSSRYLVKRTGEKVFLECVQDMDHENMFWYRQDPGLGLRLIYFSYDVKMKEKGDIPEGYSVSREKKERFSLILESASTNQTSMYLCASIKSGRGSDTQYFGPGTRLTVL.

The genes are TRBV5-1 and TRBJ2-7; 8 bases agree with TRBD2. The CDR3 runs 16 residues. Trimming removed 4 bases from V and 6 bases from J; junction bases left unmatched: 15. Per the germline V gene, CDR1 is SGHRS and CDR2 is YFSETQ. CDR3 sequence: CASSPFGVAGRGEQYF. As DNA, the CDR3 is TGCGCCAGCAGCCCCTTTGGGGTAGCGGGACGGGGCGAGCAGTACTTC.

This clonotype was seen repeatedly, ten times or more. The chain carries TRBV6-2 or TRBV6-3 and TRBJ2-2; no clear D. The CDR3 runs to 14 residues. CDR1 and CDR2 (germline): MNHEY, SVGEGT. Trimming took off 6 bases at V and 5 bases at J, with 13 bases between the two ends. Here the CDR3 reads CASSLRAGTGELFF. The CDR3 nucleotides read TGTGCCAGCAGCCTACGAGCCGGAACCGGGGAGCTGTTTTTT.

The chain recombines TRBV5-4 with TRBJ2-3; the D is unclear. Germline values: CDR1 SGHNT, CDR2 YYREEE (reference sequence). The CDR3 has 14 residues. V lost 5 bases, J lost 0 bases, and 10 bases lay in between. CDR3 protein: CASRHQGSTDTQYF. In DNA, the CDR3 is TGTGCCAGCAGACACCAAGGGAGCACAGATACGCAGTATTTT.

This sequence joins TRBV4-2 and TRBJ2-1; perhaps TRBD2 as D (7 bases). This CDR3 has 13 residues. The V gene's germline CDR1 is LGHNA and CDR2 YNFKEQ. V was pared by 4 bases and J by 9 bases, with 13 bases between. The DNA of the CDR3 is TGTGCCAGCAGCCTTTCCGGGGGGCCTGAGCAGTTCTTC. Residues: CASSLSGGPEQFF.